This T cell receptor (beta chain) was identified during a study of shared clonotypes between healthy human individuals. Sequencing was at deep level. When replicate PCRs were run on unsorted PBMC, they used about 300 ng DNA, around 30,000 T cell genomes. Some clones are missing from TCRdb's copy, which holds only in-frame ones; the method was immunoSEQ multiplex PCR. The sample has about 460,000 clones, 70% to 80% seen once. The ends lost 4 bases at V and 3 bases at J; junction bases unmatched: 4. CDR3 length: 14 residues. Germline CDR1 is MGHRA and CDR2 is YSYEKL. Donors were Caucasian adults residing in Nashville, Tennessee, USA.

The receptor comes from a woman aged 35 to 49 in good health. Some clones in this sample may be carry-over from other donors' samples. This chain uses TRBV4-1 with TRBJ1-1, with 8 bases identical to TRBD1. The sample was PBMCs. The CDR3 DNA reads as TGCGCCAGCAGCCCGGACAGGGCAGACACTGAAGCTTTCTTT. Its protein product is CASSPDRADTEAFF.